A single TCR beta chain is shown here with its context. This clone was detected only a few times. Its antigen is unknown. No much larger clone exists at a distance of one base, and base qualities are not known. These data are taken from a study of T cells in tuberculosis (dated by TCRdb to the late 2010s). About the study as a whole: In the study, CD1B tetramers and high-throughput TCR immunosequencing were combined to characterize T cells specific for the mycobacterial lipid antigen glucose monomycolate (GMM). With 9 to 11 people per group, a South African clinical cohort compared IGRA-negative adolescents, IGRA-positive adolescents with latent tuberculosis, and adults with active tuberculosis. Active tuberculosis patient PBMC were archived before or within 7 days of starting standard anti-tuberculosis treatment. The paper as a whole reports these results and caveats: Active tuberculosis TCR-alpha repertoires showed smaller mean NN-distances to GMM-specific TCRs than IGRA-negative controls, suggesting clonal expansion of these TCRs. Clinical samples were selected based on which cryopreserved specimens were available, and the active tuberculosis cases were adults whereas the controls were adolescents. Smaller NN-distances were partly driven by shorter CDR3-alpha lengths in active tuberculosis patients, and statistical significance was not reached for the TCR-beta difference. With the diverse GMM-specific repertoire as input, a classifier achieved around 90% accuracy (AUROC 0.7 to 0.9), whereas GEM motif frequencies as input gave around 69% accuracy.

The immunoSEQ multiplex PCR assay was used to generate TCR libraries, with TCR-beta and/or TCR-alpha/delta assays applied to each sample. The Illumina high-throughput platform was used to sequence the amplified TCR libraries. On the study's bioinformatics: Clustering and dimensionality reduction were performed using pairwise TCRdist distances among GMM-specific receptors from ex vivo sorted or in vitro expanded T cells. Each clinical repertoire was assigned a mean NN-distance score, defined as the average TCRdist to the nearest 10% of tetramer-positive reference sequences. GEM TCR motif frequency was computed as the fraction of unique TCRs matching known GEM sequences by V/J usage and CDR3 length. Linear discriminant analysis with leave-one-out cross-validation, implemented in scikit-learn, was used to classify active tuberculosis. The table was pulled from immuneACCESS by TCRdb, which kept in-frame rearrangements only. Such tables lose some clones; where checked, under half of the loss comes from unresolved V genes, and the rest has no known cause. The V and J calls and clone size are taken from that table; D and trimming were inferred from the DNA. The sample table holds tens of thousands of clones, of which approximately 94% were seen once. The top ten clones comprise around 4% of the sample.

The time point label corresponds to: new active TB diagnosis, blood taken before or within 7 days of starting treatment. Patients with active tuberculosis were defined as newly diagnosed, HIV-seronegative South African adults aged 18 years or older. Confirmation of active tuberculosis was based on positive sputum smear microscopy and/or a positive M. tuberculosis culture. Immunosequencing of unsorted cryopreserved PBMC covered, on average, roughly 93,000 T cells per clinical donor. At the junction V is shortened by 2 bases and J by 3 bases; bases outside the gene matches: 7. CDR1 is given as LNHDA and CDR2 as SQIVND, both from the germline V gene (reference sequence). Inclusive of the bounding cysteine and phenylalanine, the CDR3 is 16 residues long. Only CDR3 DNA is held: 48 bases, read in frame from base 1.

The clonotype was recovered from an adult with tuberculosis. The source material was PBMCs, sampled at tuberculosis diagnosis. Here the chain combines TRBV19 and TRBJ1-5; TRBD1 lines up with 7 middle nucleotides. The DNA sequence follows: TGTGCCAGTAGTATAACTGGGACAGCCTTCAATCAGCCCCAGCATTTT. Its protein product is CASSITGTAFNQPQHF. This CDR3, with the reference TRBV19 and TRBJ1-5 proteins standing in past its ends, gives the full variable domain DGGITQSPKYLFRKEGQNVTLSCEQNLNHDAMYWYRQDPGQGLRLIYYSQIVNDFQKGDIAEGYSVSREKKESFPLTVTSAQKNPTAFYLCASSITGTAFNQPQHFGDGTRLSIL.